These T cell receptor beta chains were read from a single sample in a study of cytomegalovirus exposure and HLA in healthy donors. Sequencing was performed with immunoSEQ multiplex PCR; in TCRdb, only in-frame clones are kept and a portion is missing. This table has around 150,000 clones, over 65% appearing once. Sequenced sample: PBMCs. These receptor sequences come from a woman in her thirties or forties in good health and CMV-seropositive. The CDR3 runs from the conserved cysteine through the conserved F or W. Fields, in order: D gene, J gene, V gene, clone size, CDR3 DNA, CDR3 protein. A D gene is named only where the DNA matches it firmly. The listing skips clone size in some rows; elsewhere it reads once, few, many or a size class.

TRBD2 TRBJ2-1 TRBV6-1 . TGTGCCAGCAGCCAGCGGGAGTCCTACAATGAGCAGTTCTTC CASSQRESYNEQFF
. TRBJ1-1 TRBV7-9 . TGTGCCAGCAGCCAACAGGCCGACACTGAAGCTTTCTTT CASSQQADTEAFF
. TRBJ1-3 TRBV7-2 . TGTGCCAGCAGCCCACGCCTAGGGGGATCTGGAAACACCATATATTTT CASSPRLGGSGNTIYF
. TRBJ2-3 TRBV6-6 . TGTGCCAGCAGCACAGCAGCCGACAACACAGATACGCAGTATTTT CASSTAADNTDTQYF
. TRBJ2-5 TRBV4-1 . TGCGCCAGCAGCCAAGAGAAGGGGTGGAAACAGGGACAAAAAGAGACCCAGTACTTC CASSQEKGWKQGQKETQYF
TRBD2 TRBJ2-1 TRBV7-3 few TGTGCCAGCAGCTTAACACCTCCGAGCGGGGTCTCCTACAATGAGCAGTTCTTC CASSLTPPSGVSYNEQFF
. TRBJ2-7 TRBV9 . TGTGCCAGCAGCGTAGGGCCTACCCACGGGTACGAGCAGTACTTC CASSVGPTHGYEQYF
. TRBJ1-1 TRBV7-8 . TGTGCCAGCAGCTTAATCGGGATGAACACTGAAGCTTTCTTT CASSLIGMNTEAFF
. TRBJ2-1 TRBV7-9 few TGTGCCAGCAGCGAGACGAGGGACTTTAACAATGAGCAGTTCTTC CASSETRDFNNEQFF
. TRBJ2-7 TRBV4-1 . TGCGCCAGCAGCCCTGGGCCGGCAGGAACCTACGAGCAGTACTTC CASSPGPAGTYEQYF
TRBD1 TRBJ1-1 TRBV14 few TGTGCCAGCAGCCAGAGACAGGGGTCAGGAGCTTTCTTT CASSQRQGSGAFF
TRBD1 TRBJ2-4 TRBV15 . TGTGCCACCCTACGGGACAGGGAAGCCAAAAACATTCAGTACTTC CATLRDREAKNIQYF
. TRBJ2-7 TRBV27 . TGTGCCAGCAGTTCTATTGACTCGAGCTCCTACGAGCAGTACTTC CASSSIDSSSYEQYF
. TRBJ2-7 TRBV10-3 few TGTGCCATCAGTGAGTCGGGCCCCTCCTACGAGCAGTACTTC CAISESGPSYEQYF
. TRBJ2-2 TRBV7-2 . TGTGCCAGCAGCTTAGTTCGCACCGGGGAGCTGTTTTTT CASSLVRTGELFF
TRBD2 TRBJ2-5 TRBV27 few TGTGCCAGCAGACGGGAGGGGGTGGGCGAGACCCAGTACTTC CASRREGVGETQYF
TRBD1 TRBJ2-3 TRBV7-2 . TGTGCCAGCAGCCCGGGAGGACAGGGGAGAGATACGCAGTATTTT CASSPGGQGRDTQYF
. TRBJ1-5 TRBV6-5 . TGTGCCAGCTCGAAAAACGGACAGAACCGACCCCAGCATTTT CASSKNGQNRPQHF
TRBD1 TRBJ1-5 TRBV28 . TGTGCCAGCCACAGGGGGCCGAATCAGCCCCAGCATTTT CASHRGPNQPQHF
TRBD2 TRBJ2-5 TRBV28 . TGTGCCAGCAGTTCTGGACTAGCGGGGTTCCAAGAGACCCAGTACTTC CASSSGLAGFQETQYF
. TRBJ1-2 TRBV10-3 . TGTGCCATCAGTGGCACAGACACTAACTATGGCTACACCTTC CAISGTDTNYGYTF
. TRBJ1-3 TRBV18 . TGTGCCAGCTCACGCCAGGGACAATCTGGAAACACCATATATTTT CASSRQGQSGNTIYF
. TRBJ1-5 TRBV6-5 . TGTGCCAGCTGTCAGGCGATGAATCAGCCCCAGAATTTT CASCQAMNQPQNF
TRBD1 TRBJ2-7 TRBV6-5 . TGTGCCAGCAGTTACCGGACAGGGAACGAGCAGTACTTC CASSYRTGNEQYF
. TRBJ1-2 TRBV6-5 . TGTGCCAGCAGTTACTCGGGAGGGATAACTAGGGGCTACACCTTC CASSYSGGITRGYTF
TRBD2 TRBJ2-7 TRBV7-2 . TGTGCCAGCAGCTTAGACCGCCTAGCGGGCGCTTCCTACGAGCAGTACTTC CASSLDRLAGASYEQYF
TRBD1 TRBJ1-5 TRBV9 once TGTGCCAGCAGCGTAGCCGGGACAGCTTTAAGCAATCAGCCCCAGCATTTT CASSVAGTALSNQPQHF
. TRBJ1-5 TRBV18 few TGTGCCAGCAGTAACAGGGCTCAAAGCAATCAGCCCCAGCATTTT CASSNRAQSNQPQHF